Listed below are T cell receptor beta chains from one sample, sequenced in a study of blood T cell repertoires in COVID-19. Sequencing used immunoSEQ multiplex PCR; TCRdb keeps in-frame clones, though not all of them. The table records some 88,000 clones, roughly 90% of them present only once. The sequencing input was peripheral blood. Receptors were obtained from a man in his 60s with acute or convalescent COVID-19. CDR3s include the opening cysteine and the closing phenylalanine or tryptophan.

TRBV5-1,CASSSRTSGVRSQETQYF
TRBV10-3,CAISRLSGLNTGELFF
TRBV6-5,CASSYSSGGLAYGYTF
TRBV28,CASRRDRVTEAFF
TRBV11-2,CASSLGVGLYEQYF
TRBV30,CAWRGLYEQYF
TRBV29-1,CSVGGKFWGVGNSNQPQHF
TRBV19,CASSILSASGFLTPGTDTQYF
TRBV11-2,CASSLDFGQSYDEQYF
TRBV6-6,CASTLGQQNSPLHF
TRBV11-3,CASSWGSGSWETQYF
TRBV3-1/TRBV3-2,CASSQATEAFF
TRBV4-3,CASSASGHLTDTQYF
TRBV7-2,CASSPWGGLSYEQYF
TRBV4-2,CASSQVQGRRAYGYTF